These 13 T cell receptor beta chains came from one sample sequenced in a study of T-cell reconstitution after alpha-beta-depleted transplantation in children. Study-level points and caveats: Newly made T cells mostly supplied T-cell counts and diversity one year after transplant.

Unique molecular identifiers were used in preparing the TCRbeta library. TCRdb independently ran MiXCR on the PCR reads; one entry per CDR3 protein. This table holds fewer than 350,000 distinct CDR3 sequences, approximately 7.3% found once. These receptors have no known antigen. Material: peripheral blood, obtained 360 days after TCRalphabeta/CD19-depleted stem cell transplant. All receptors derive from a female patient aged 2-9 years who had a stem cell transplant for Fanconi anemia, so the T cells may come from the graft donor.

This clonotype has a handful of counts. The chain employs TRBV13 and TRBJ1-1, with D possibly being TRBD1 (5 bases). The CDR3 contains 14 residues. The V gene's germline CDR1 is PRHDT and CDR2 FYEKMQ (reference sequence). Deletions cut 5 bases from V and 7 bases from J, with 17 bases between. The CDR3 region has the DNA TGTGCCAGCAGCCTAGCTATGGGGACTGTTGAAGCTTTCTTT. Encoded protein: CASSLAMGTVEAFF.

The gene calls are TRBV20-1 and TRBJ1-5; the D gene is possibly TRBD1 (5 bases). The germline V and J ends were trimmed by 6 bases and 6 bases, with 24 bases remaining between them. This CDR3 comprises 16 residues. CDR1 is DFQATT and CDR2 is SNEGSKA in the germline V gene (reference sequence). In nucleotides, the CDR3 is TGCAGTGCCGTAGTCGTGGGGCACGCATTGGGTCAGCCCCAGCATTTT. Translation: CSAVVVGHALGQPQHF.

The chain is built from TRBV11-2 and TRBJ2-3; tentatively, D is TRBD1 (6 bases). The ends were cut back, 1 base at V and 2 bases at J, with 7 bases in the middle. Germline V CDR1 and CDR2: SGHAT, FQNNGV. The CDR3 extends over 14 amino acids. The CDR3 DNA reads TGTGCCAGCAGCTTAGGGGGGCACACAGATACGCAGTATTTT. Translating gives CASSLGGHTDTQYF.

This clonotype was detected only a few times. This chain uses TRBV9 with TRBJ2-5; the D is unclear. V lost 0 bases to trimming and J lost 3 bases, with 6 bases between them. Looked up from germline, CDR1 is SGDLS and CDR2 is YYNGEE. The CDR3 contains 13 residues. The CDR3 bases are TGTGCCAGCAGCGTAGGGCTAGAAGAGACCCAGTACTTC. Amino acid sequence: CASSVGLEETQYF.

This chain connects TRBV7-3 to TRBJ2-5; 14 nucleotides match TRBD2. This CDR3 spans 15 amino acids. The V gene end was trimmed by 5 bases and the J gene end by 6 bases; junction bases not matched to a gene: 5. Germline V gives CDR1 SGHTA, CDR2 FQGTGA. The CDR3 nucleotides are TGTGCCAGCAGCAGACTAGCGGGAGGGCCGCAGACCCAGTACTTC. It codes for CASSRLAGGPQTQYF.

The chain carries TRBV28 and TRBJ2-5, with no clear D. Germline assignment: CDR1 MDHEN and CDR2 SYDVKM. V shed 10 bases and J shed 9 bases, with 21 bases lying between them. This CDR3 is built from 13 residues. The CDR3 loop is CATTTGADASQYF. The CDR3 DNA follows: TGTGCCACCACGACCGGCGCCGACGCATCCCAGTACTTC.

This clonotype was counted only a few times. The chain is built from TRBV14 and TRBJ2-5; 7 nucleotides line up with TRBD2. Trimming took 1 base from V and 3 from J; bases not matched to a gene: 5. There are 15 residues in the CDR3. The germline gives CDR1 SGHDN, CDR2 FVKESK. The chain's CDR3 is CASSQVPSGKETQYF. In nucleotides, the CDR3 is TGTGCCAGCAGCCAAGTGCCTAGCGGTAAAGAGACCCAGTACTTC.

The table lists this clonotype with a few counts. The chain has TRBV7-8 and TRBJ2-7; 9 bases match TRBD1. Per the germline V gene, CDR1 is SGHVS and CDR2 is FQNEAQ. The junction had 1 base not matched to a gene; V was cut back by 1 base and J by 3 bases. The CDR3 has 14 residues. This CDR3 reads CASSLGDRDYEQYV. CDR3 in DNA: TGTGCCAGCAGCTTAGGGGACAGGGACTACGAGCAGTACGTC.

This clonotype was observed a handful of times. V gene TRBV28 combines with J gene TRBJ2-3, with 7 bases aligning to TRBD1. The CDR3 has 14 residues. V was pared by 5 bases and J by 4 bases, with 6 bases of the junction left unmatched. Germline assignment: CDR1 MDHEN and CDR2 SYDVKM. Here the CDR3 reads CASSHDRVSDTQYF. Written as DNA, the CDR3 is TGTGCCAGCAGTCACGACAGGGTATCAGATACGCAGTATTTT.

This clonotype appeared many times. The chain has TRBV10-3 and TRBJ2-2; 8 nucleotides align to TRBD2. CDR1 and CDR2 from the germline V gene are ENHRY and SYGVKD. The CDR3 spans 15 residues. Trimming cost V 6 bases and J 0 bases; bases outside gene matches: 3. DNA of the CDR3: TGTGCCATCAGGGAAGCGGGGGCGAACACCGGGGAGCTGTTTTTT. Translated, it gives CAIREAGANTGELFF.

This clonotype has only a few counts. The V and J genes are TRBV5-6 and TRBJ2-7; TRBD2 matches at 7 bases. The germline gives CDR1 SGHDT, CDR2 YYEEEE. The V segment lost 2 bases and the J segment 2 bases; nucleotides outside the gene matches: 7. The CDR3 totals 15 residues. DNA of the CDR3: TGTGCCAGCAGCTTTGGCGGGAGAGGGACCTACGAGCAGTACTTC. Translation gives CASSFGGRGTYEQYF.

This clonotype showed up just a few times. The chain uses TRBV7-2 and TRBJ2-5; unclear D gene. Trimming left V 5 bases short and J 4 bases short, with 8 bases between. CDR3 length: 12 amino acids. Germline CDR1 is SGHTA and CDR2 is FQGNSA. For the CDR3, the DNA is TGTGCCAGCAGCGCCTACCGAGAGACCCAGTACTTC. This codes for CASSAYRETQYF.

This clonotype was counted ten times or more. The chain uses TRBV6-1 and TRBJ2-2; D not certain. The germline V gene encodes CDR1 MNHNS and CDR2 SASEGT. This CDR3 has 15 residues. The ends were cut back, 1 base at V and 3 bases at J, with 9 bases in the middle. CDR3 sequence reads: CASSEGPADTGELFF. The CDR3 bases are TGTGCCAGCAGTGAAGGGCCGGCGGACACCGGGGAGCTGTTTTTT.